Shown below are 8 T cell receptor beta chains from a single sample sequenced in a study of blood T cell repertoires in COVID-19. TCRdb's table, derived via immunoSEQ multiplex PCR, lists solely in-frame clones and lacks some. This sample has just over 150,000 clones; approximately 82% occur once, and the top ten carry roughly 6.4%. Source material: peripheral blood. The receptors were gathered from a middle-aged woman with COVID-19, enrolled during active disease.

Written as DNA, the CDR3 is TGCGCCAGCAGCTTAGTTACAGGGCCCACTGAAGCTTTCTTT. Translating it yields CASSLVTGPTEAFF. The chain combines TRBV5-1 with TRBJ1-1, with D possibly matching TRBD1 (6 bases). The CDR3 contains 14 residues. V was cut by 2 bases and J by 4 bases, with 12 bases left in between. Germline lookup yields CDR1 SGHRS and CDR2 YFSETQ.

This clone was counted a single time. This chain links TRBV7-9 with TRBJ2-7; D is ambiguous. V dropped 5 bases and J dropped 1 base, with 9 bases sitting between them. This CDR3 spans 13 amino acids. Germline V CDR1 and CDR2: SEHNR, FQNEAQ (reference sequence). The CDR3: CASSPPSSYEQYF. In nucleotides, the CDR3 is TGTGCCAGCAGCCCCCCTTCTTCCTACGAGCAGTACTTC.

This rearrangement joins TRBV6-5 to TRBJ2-1, with 8 bases aligning to TRBD1. With 5 bases clipped from V and 4 bases from J, the junction kept 7 bases outside the gene matches. Germline V CDR1 and CDR2: MNHEY, SVGAGI. This CDR3 is built from 15 residues. CDR3 region: CASSPGTGNYNEQFF. Here the CDR3 DNA reads TGTGCCAGCAGTCCCGGGACAGGAAATTACAATGAGCAGTTCTTC.

This clone has just one count. The V call is TRBV3-1 (or the pseudogene TRBV3-2), the J call TRBJ1-1; the D gene is possibly TRBD1 (6 bases). Germline V gene sequence: CDR1 LGHDT, CDR2 YNNKEL (reference sequence). CDR3 length: 14 amino acids. Trimming shortened V by 1 base and J by 4 bases, and 10 bases separated the two germline ends. CDR3 sequence reads: CASSQGGGGTEAFF. The DNA of the CDR3 is TGTGCCAGCAGCCAAGGAGGGGGGGGCACTGAAGCTTTCTTT.

J is TRBJ2-7 and V is TRBV28; a weak D match, TRBD2 (5 bases). CDR1 is MDHEN and CDR2 is SYDVKM in the germline V gene. CDR3 length: 12 amino acids. V was shortened by 3 bases and J by 8 bases, with 11 bases between the two germline ends. The CDR3 coding sequence is TGTGCCAGCAGTTTCCCCAGCGGAAAGCAGTACTTC. Translating gives CASSFPSGKQYF.

The rearrangement joins TRBV7-9 to TRBJ2-1; 9 bases match TRBD2. CDR3 size: 15 residues. CDR1 is SEHNR and CDR2 is FQNEAQ in the germline V gene (reference sequence). V was pared by 5 bases and J by 4 bases, with 6 bases of the junction left unmatched. For the CDR3, the DNA is TGTGCCAGCAGCCAGCGGGGGGCTGCGTACAATGAGCAGTTCTTC. This encodes CASSQRGAAYNEQFF.

This chain uses TRBV3-1 (or the pseudogene TRBV3-2) with TRBJ1-2, with a tentative D call TRBD1 (5 bases). The CDR3 spans 16 residues. Germline V gene data show CDR1 as LGHDT and CDR2 as YNNKEL (reference sequence). V gave up 1 base and J gave up 4 bases, with 16 bases separating them. The CDR3 spells CASSQVGGDSGYGYTF. DNA for the CDR3: TGTGCCAGCAGCCAAGTTGGAGGGGATAGTGGCTATGGCTACACCTTC.

The V call is TRBV5-6, the J call TRBJ2-7; D is perhaps TRBD1 (5 bases). Trimming shortened V by 4 bases and J by 2 bases, and 16 bases separated the two germline ends. CDR3 size: 15 residues. Germline assignment: CDR1 SGHDT and CDR2 YYEEEE. CDR3 amino acids: CASSLTGMHTYEQYV. The DNA for the CDR3 is TGTGCCAGCAGCCTAACAGGAATGCACACCTACGAGCAGTACGTC.